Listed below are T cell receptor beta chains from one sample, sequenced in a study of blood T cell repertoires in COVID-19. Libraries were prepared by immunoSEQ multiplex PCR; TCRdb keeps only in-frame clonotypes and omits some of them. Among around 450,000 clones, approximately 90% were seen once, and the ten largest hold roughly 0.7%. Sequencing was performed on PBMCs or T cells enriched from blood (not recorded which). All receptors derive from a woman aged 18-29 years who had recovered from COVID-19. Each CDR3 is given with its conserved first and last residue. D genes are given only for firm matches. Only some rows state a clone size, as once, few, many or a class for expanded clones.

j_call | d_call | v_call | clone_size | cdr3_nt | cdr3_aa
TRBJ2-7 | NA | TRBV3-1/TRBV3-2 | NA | TGTGCCAGCAGCCAAGGACCAGGGGTGATCTTCTCCTACGAGCAGTACTTC | CASSQGPGVIFSYEQYF
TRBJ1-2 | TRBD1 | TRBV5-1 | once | TGCGCCAGCAGCTTGGGAGCGGACAGGGTCTCCGGCTACACCTTC | CASSLGADRVSGYTF
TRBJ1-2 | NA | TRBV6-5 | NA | TGTGCCAGCTCCCGTGGGGGCGTATCTGGCTACACCTTC | CASSRGGVSGYTF
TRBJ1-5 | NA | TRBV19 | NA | TGTGCCAGTAGTATAGCCCGGGCGGGGGCAGGGGATCAGCCCCAGCATTTT | CASSIARAGAGDQPQHF
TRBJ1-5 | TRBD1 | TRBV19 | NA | TGTGCCAGTAGAAGACAGGGGCTGAAAGAAGGTCAGCCCCAGCATTTT | CASRRQGLKEGQPQHF
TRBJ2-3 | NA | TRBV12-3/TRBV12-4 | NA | TGTGCCAGCAGCACTGGAGTAACAGATACGCAGTATTTT | CASSTGVTDTQYF
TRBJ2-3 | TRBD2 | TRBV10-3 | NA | TGTGCCATCAGCGCCGGGGTAGGCCTAGCGGGGAGCACAGATACGCAGTATTTT | CAISAGVGLAGSTDTQYF
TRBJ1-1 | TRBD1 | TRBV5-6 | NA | TGTGCCAGCAGCTTTGCAGGGGGCGGTGAAGCTTTCTTT | CASSFAGGGEAFF
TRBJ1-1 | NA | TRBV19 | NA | TGTGCCAGTACCCAGACAGTGTACAACACTGAAGCTTTCTTT | CASTQTVYNTEAFF
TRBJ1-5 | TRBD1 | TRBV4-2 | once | TGTGCCAGCAGCTCCGAGGGGGCGGATCAGCCCCAGCATTTT | CASSSEGADQPQHF
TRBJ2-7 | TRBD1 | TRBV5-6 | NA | TGTGCCAGCAGCTTATGGGACAGGGCCTCCTACGAGCAGTACTTC | CASSLWDRASYEQYF
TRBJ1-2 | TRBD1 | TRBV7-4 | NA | TGTGCCGGTTCGACAGGGTGGGGCTACACCTTC | CAGSTGWGYTF
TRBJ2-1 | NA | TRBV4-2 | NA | TGTGCCAGCAGCCAAGATAACACTCTCGCGGATGAGCAGTTCTTC | CASSQDNTLADEQFF
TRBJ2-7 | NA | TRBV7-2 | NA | TGTGCCAGCAGCAGGGTAGGGTGGTCGGCGGGGGCAACCTACGAGCAGTACTTC | CASSRVGWSAGATYEQYF
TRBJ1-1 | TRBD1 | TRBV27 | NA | TGTGCCAGCAACGGACAGGGTTGGTGGGACACTGAAGCTTTCTTT | CASNGQGWWDTEAFF
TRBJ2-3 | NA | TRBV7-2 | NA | TGTGCCAGCGCTGGGGGGGGGCCGGCAGATACGCAGTATTTT | CASAGGGPADTQYF
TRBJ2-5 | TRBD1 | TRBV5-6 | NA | TGTGCCAGCAGCCTCAACCGAGGGGGCTCGCCCTATTTTCAGTACTTC | CASSLNRGGSPYFQYF
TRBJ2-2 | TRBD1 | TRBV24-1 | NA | TGTGCCACCAGTGAAACCGGGACAGAGAGCGGGGAGCTGTTTTTT | CATSETGTESGELFF
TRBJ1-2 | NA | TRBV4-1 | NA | TGCGCCAGCAGCCGGGGGGAGTATGGCTACACCTTC | CASSRGEYGYTF
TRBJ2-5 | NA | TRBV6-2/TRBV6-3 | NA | TGTGCCAGCACCCCGGGGGCAGCCCAAGAGACCCAGTACTTC | CASTPGAAQETQYF
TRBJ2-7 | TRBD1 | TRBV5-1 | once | TGCGCCAGCAGCTTGGAGGGGGACAGGTCCTACGAGCAGTACTTC | CASSLEGDRSYEQYF
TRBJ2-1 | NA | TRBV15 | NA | TGTGCCACCAGCAGAGTCCGGGTAGGCGTCGGGCAGGGTAAGGGTGCTGAGCAGTTCTTC | CATSRVRVGVGQGKGAEQFF
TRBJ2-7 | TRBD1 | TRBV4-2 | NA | TGTGCCAGCAGCCAAGAGGACAGGGAGGAGTACGAGCAGTACTTC | CASSQEDREEYEQYF
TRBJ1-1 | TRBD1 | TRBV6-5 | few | TGTGCCAGCATTCGGACAGGGAACACTGAAGCTTTCTTT | CASIRTGNTEAFF
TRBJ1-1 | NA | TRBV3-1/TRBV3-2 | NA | TGTGCCAGCAGCCAAGAAACAGGGAATGGTGAAGCTTTCTTT | CASSQETGNGEAFF
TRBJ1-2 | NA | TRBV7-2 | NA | TGTGCCAGCAGCTTAGAAGGAGCTCGTGGCTACACCTTC | CASSLEGARGYTF
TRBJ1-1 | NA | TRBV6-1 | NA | TGTGCCAGCAGTGAATTCCAGGCTCAGAGAGCTTTCTTT | CASSEFQAQRAFF
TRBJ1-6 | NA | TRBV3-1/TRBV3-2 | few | TGTGCCAGCAGCCGATACCTTTTAGAGGCCGCTTCACCCCTCCACTTT | CASSRYLLEAASPLHF
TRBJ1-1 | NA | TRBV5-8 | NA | TGTGCCAGCAGCGAGGTTGTCACTGAAGCTTTCTTT | CASSEVVTEAFF
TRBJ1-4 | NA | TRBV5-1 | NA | TGCGCCAGCAGCTTGGGCGGAACTAATGAAAAACTGTTTTTT | CASSLGGTNEKLFF
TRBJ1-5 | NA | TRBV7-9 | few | TGTGCCAGCAGCTCCATCGACAGTCTTAGCAATCAGCCCCAGCATTTT | CASSSIDSLSNQPQHF
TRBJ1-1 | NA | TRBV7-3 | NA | TGTGCCAGCAGCTTAACAGCCCGGGGAACGAACACTGAAGCTTTCTTT | CASSLTARGTNTEAFF
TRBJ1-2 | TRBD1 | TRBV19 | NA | TGTGCCAGTAGTTTCCCGGGACAGGGGCGGTGCACCTTC | CASSFPGQGRCTF
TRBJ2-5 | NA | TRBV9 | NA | TGTGCCAGCAGCGTGAGGGCTCGGGCGGGTGAAGAGACCCAGTACTTC | CASSVRARAGEETQYF
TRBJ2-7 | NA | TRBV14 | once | TGTGCCAGCAGCCAAGGGGGGGTTACCTACGAGCAGTACTTC | CASSQGGVTYEQYF
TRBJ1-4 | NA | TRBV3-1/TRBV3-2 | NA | TGTGCCAGCAGCCAAGAGAAGGGGACTGGAAAACTGTTTTTT | CASSQEKGTGKLFF
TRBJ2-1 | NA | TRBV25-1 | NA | TGTGCCAGCAGCCCCGGAGGGGTTCGGAATGAGCAGTTCTTC | CASSPGGVRNEQFF
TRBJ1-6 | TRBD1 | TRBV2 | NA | TGTGCCAGCAGCGGGACAGGAAGCTCCTATAATTCACCCCTCCACTTT | CASSGTGSSYNSPLHF
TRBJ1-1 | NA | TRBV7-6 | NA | TGTGCCAGCAGCTCAACCGGGGGGACCACGAACACTGAAGCTTTCTTT | CASSSTGGTTNTEAFF
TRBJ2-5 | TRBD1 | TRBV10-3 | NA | TGTGCCTCCCGGGACAGCAATCAAGAGACCCAGTACTTC | CASRDSNQETQYF
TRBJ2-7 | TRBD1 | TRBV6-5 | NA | TGTGCCAGCAGGCCGGGACAGGCGGCCTACGAGCAGTACTTC | CASRPGQAAYEQYF
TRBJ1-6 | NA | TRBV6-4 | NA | TGTGCCAGAGCTTCATGCGTCCGCAATTCACCCCTCCACTTT | CARASCVRNSPLHF
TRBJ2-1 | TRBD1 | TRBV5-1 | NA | TGCGCCAGCAGCTTTATCGGGACAGGAAGATCCTACAATGAGCAGTTCTTC | CASSFIGTGRSYNEQFF
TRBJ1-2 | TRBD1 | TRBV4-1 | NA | TGCGCCAGCAGCCAAGATCCGACAGGGGGGTATGGCTACACCTTC | CASSQDPTGGYGYTF
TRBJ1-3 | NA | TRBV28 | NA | TGTGCCAGCAGTTTACGCGGCCGAAACTCTGGAAACACCATATATTTT | CASSLRGRNSGNTIYF
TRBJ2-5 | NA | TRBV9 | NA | TGTGCCAGCAGCGCGGGTCGGATCGAAGAGACCCAGTACTTC | CASSAGRIEETQYF
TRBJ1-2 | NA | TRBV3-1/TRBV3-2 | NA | TGTGCCAGCAGCCCCACCCATGGACAGTATACCTCTAACTATGGCTACACCTTC | CASSPTHGQYTSNYGYTF
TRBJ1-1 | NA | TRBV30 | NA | TGTGCCTGGAGTGTACGGGATACCGTCACTGAAGCTTTCTTT | CAWSVRDTVTEAFF
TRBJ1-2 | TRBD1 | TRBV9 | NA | TGTGCCAGCAGCGCCCGGACAGGGAGCGCCGGGAGCGGCTACACCTTC | CASSARTGSAGSGYTF
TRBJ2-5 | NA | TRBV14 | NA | TGTGCCAGCAGCCATGACTGGGGGGGGGCGCGTGGTCCGACCCAGTACTTC | CASSHDWGGARGPTQYF
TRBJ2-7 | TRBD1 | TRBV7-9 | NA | TGTGCCAGCAGCTCTCGGGACAGCGCAGGGGCGCGAGAGCAGTACTTC | CASSSRDSAGAREQYF
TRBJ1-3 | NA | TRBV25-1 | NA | TGTGCCAGCAGTGATCCCATCTCTGGAAACACCATATATTTT | CASSDPISGNTIYF
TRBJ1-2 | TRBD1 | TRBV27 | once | TGTGCCAGCAGTCACGAGGGACAGGGCGACCGGCACACCTTC | CASSHEGQGDRHTF
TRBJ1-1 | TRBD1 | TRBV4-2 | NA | TGTGCCAGCAGCATCCCGGGACAGGGGTTTGAAGCTTTCTTT | CASSIPGQGFEAFF
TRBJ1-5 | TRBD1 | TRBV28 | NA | TGTGCCAGCAGTTCCGGGACAGGGGCGAGCAATCAGCCCCAGCATTTT | CASSSGTGASNQPQHF
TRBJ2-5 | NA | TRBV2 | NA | TGTGCCAGCAGTTTCACCCTCGGGGAGGGAAGGGGGGAGACCCAGTACTTC | CASSFTLGEGRGETQYF
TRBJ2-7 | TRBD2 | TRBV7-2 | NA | TGTGCCAGCAGCTTGGAGGGAGGGATTAGCAACGAGCAGTACTTC | CASSLEGGISNEQYF
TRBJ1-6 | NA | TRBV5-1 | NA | TGCGCCAGCAGCTTGGCCCCGAATTCACCCCTCCACTTT | CASSLAPNSPLHF